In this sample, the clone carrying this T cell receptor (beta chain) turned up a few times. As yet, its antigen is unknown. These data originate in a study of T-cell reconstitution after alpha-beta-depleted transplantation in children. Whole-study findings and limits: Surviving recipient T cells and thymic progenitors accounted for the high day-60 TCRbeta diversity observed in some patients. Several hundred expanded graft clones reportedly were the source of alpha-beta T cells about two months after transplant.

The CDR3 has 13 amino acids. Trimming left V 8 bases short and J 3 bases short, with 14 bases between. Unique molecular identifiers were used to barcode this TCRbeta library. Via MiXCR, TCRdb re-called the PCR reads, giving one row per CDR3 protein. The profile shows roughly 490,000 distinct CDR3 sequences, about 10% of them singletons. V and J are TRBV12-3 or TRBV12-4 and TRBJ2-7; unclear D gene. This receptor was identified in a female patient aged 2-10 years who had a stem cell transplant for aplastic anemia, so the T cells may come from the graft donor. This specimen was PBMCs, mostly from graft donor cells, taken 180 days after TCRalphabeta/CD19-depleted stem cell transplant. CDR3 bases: TGTGCCAGCCGAAAGCATGGAAGCTACGAGCAGTACTTC. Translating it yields CASRKHGSYEQYF.